What follows are 18 T cell receptor beta chains derived from one specimen sequenced in a study of response to subunit inactivated influenza vaccine. TCRdb re-called the RT-PCR reads through MiXCR, storing one row per CDR3 protein. The profile shows around 190,000 distinct CDR3 sequences, about 9% of them singletons. The specimen was non-naive T cells sorted from PBMCs, collected on the day of vaccination. These TCRs come from a man in his forties or fifties who received an inactivated influenza vaccine.

There are many counts of this clonotype. The CDR3 DNA sequence: TGTGCCAGCAGCTTAGTTGGGGCCACACTCAATGAGCAGTTCTTC. Translated: CASSLVGATLNEQFF. V gene TRBV11-1 combines with J gene TRBJ2-1; possible D gene TRBD1, 5 bases. The CDR3 spans 15 residues. V lost 1 base, J lost 6 bases, and 13 bases lay in between. Looked up from germline, CDR1 is SGHAT and CDR2 is FQDESV (reference sequence).

On this clonotype: One end of the junction fails to match germline, which may point to a read error. The J gene is TRBJ2-7, the V gene TRBV5-8; D gene uncertain. CDR3 length: 12 residues. CDR1 SGHTS and CDR2 YDEGEE come from the germline V gene. Written as DNA, the CDR3 is TGTGCCAGCAGCCCGGCCTCCGAAGAGCTGTACTTC. This gives the protein CASSPASEELYF.

This chain uses TRBV14 with TRBJ1-2; no firm D call. Germline CDR1 and CDR2: SGHDN and FVKESK. With 1 base removed from V and 8 bases from J, the gap between germline ends came to 11 bases. The CDR3 runs 13 residues. CDR3 sequence (DNA): TGTGCCAGCAGCCAAGGTGCCGGGCGCGGCTACACCTTC. Its protein is CASSQGAGRGYTF.

In its sample, this clonotype was seen many times. The J gene is TRBJ2-2, the V gene TRBV2, with D possibly being TRBD1 (6 bases). The CDR3 consists of 15 residues. Per germline, CDR1 SNHLY and CDR2 FYNNEI. The V end was cut by 7 bases, the J end by 4 bases, with 16 bases between. Here the CDR3 DNA reads TGTGCCAGCACCCACAGGGCTTTGTCCACCGGGGAGCTGTTTTTT. Its translation: CASTHRALSTGELFF.

The chain carries TRBV20-1 and TRBJ2-7; D not resolved. V was cut by 6 bases and J by 0 bases, with 9 bases left in between. This CDR3 has 12 residues. Germline assignment: CDR1 DFQATT and CDR2 SNEGSKA (reference sequence). CDR3 residues: CSAAKPSYEQYF. In DNA, the CDR3 is TGCAGTGCAGCAAAACCCTCCTACGAGCAGTACTTC.

This clonotype was picked up a small number of times. The J gene is TRBJ2-7, the V gene TRBV30; 8 bases match TRBD1. Germline assignment: CDR1 GTSNPN and CDR2 SVGIG (reference sequence). Unmatched junction bases numbered 6, after V lost 3 bases and J lost 5 bases. CDR3 length: 13 residues. CDR3: CAWSLNRGNEQYF. The CDR3 DNA follows: TGTGCCTGGAGCCTAAACAGGGGGAACGAGCAGTACTTC.

The chain links TRBV4-3 to TRBJ2-3; TRBD1 or TRBD2 may be the D gene (6 bases each). The CDR3 has 18 residues. V was shortened by 0 bases and J by 4 bases, with 20 bases between the two germline ends. Germline V lookup: CDR1 LGHNA, CDR2 YSLEER. The CDR3 nucleotides are TGCGCCAGCAGCCAAGAAGCCGTTAGGGGGGACTTCGCAGATACGCAGTATTTT. This sequence encodes CASSQEAVRGDFADTQYF.

In its sample, this clonotype was seen many times. The V call is TRBV30, the J call TRBJ2-1, with 7 bases fitting TRBD2. Germline V gene data show CDR1 as GTSNPN and CDR2 as SVGIG (reference sequence). The V and J ends lost 6 bases and 0 bases, in that order; junction bases with no gene match: 8. The CDR3 consists of 15 residues. Here the CDR3 reads CACKRGPSSYNEQFF. The CDR3, as DNA: TGTGCCTGTAAGCGGGGCCCCTCCTCCTACAATGAGCAGTTCTTC.

This clonotype was observed many times. V gene TRBV12-3 or TRBV12-4 combines with J gene TRBJ2-7; 7 positions match TRBD1. The CDR3 contains 16 residues. J gave up 1 base and V 5 bases, and 11 bases lay outside the gene matches. The CDR3 is CASSPGQVGSSYEQYF. CDR3 coding DNA: TGTGCCAGCAGTCCAGGACAGGTTGGAAGTTCCTACGAGCAGTACTTC.

The V call is TRBV6-1, the J call TRBJ1-1; D possibly corresponds to TRBD1 (5 bases). CDR1 and CDR2 (germline): MNHNS, SASEGT. V was shortened by 6 bases and J by 0 bases, with 11 bases between the two germline ends. The CDR3 totals 14 residues. For the CDR3, the DNA is TGTGCCAGCAGAGCGGGACGGATGAACACTGAAGCTTTCTTT. Its protein product is CASRAGRMNTEAFF.

This clonotype was detected a few times. This chain links TRBV28 with TRBJ1-5; TRBD1 aligns across 8 bases. Losses at the gene ends were 6 bases for V and 3 bases for J; bases not matched to a gene: 13. The germline gives CDR1 MDHEN, CDR2 SYDVKM. CDR3 size: 17 residues. The CDR3 sequence is CASSRPRQGRANQPQHF. Here the CDR3 DNA reads TGTGCCAGCAGCCGCCCTCGACAGGGGCGCGCCAATCAGCCCCAGCATTTT.

This clonotype was counted only a few times. V gene TRBV24-1 combines with J gene TRBJ1-1; 7 positions match TRBD1. The CDR3 has 15 residues. The ends lost 4 bases at V and 0 bases at J; junction bases unmatched: 4. The germline V gene has CDR1 KGHDR and CDR2 SFDVKD. Here the CDR3 reads CATSDSRGLNTEAFF. Written as DNA, the CDR3 is TGTGCCACCAGTGACTCGAGGGGGCTGAACACTGAAGCTTTCTTT.

Of note for this clonotype: Being one base from a much bigger clone, this may be a read error. The J gene is TRBJ1-1, the V gene TRBV12-3 or TRBV12-4; D is unresolved. The CDR3 sequence is 14 residues long. This chain's CDR3 is CACSLRAKNTEAFF. Written as DNA, the CDR3 is TGTGCCTGCAGTTTGAGGGCCAAGAACACTGAAGCTTTCTTT.

This clonotype appeared a few times. The chain carries TRBV29-1 and TRBJ1-1; D remains unclear. The CDR3 has 11 residues. V was clipped by 6 bases and J by 8 bases, with 13 bases between them. Germline V lookup: CDR1 SQVTM, CDR2 ANQGSEA. CDR3 sequence (DNA): TGCAGCGTGGCAAACATTGTAGAAGCTTTCTTT. This sequence encodes CSVANIVEAFF.

In its sample, this clonotype was seen many times. This sequence joins TRBV7-9 and TRBJ1-1; no firm D call. CDR3 length: 13 amino acids. The germline gives CDR1 SEHNR, CDR2 FQNEAQ (reference sequence). V was clipped by 4 bases and J by 7 bases, with 13 bases between them. The CDR3 nucleotides read TGTGCCAGCAGCTCCGGAGGCCCCCTTGAAGCTTTCTTT. It is translated as CASSSGGPLEAFF.

This clonotype was observed many times. V and J are TRBV3-1 and TRBJ1-5; no definite D call. V lost 2 bases to trimming and J lost 11 bases, with 13 bases between them. Germline-derived CDR1 and CDR2 are LGHDT and YNNKEL (reference sequence). The CDR3 contains 13 residues. DNA of the CDR3: TGTGCCAGCAGCCAAAAGGCGGACGGGGCCCAGCATTTT. Its protein is CASSQKADGAQHF.

The V call is TRBV4-3, the J call TRBJ1-3; D gene uncertain. CDR1 and CDR2 (germline): LGHNA, YSLEER. The CDR3 is made up of 15 amino acids. V gave up 0 bases and J gave up 5 bases, with 11 bases separating them. CDR3 amino acids: CASSQDSGWRNTIYF. Here the CDR3 DNA reads TGCGCCAGCAGCCAAGATTCGGGGTGGAGAAACACCATATATTTT.

This clonotype appeared a single time. This chain uses TRBV6-6 with TRBJ1-1; no reliable D call. Germline V gene data show CDR1 as MNHNY and CDR2 as SVGAGI (reference sequence). CDR3 length: 12 amino acids. The V and J ends lost 2 bases and 4 bases respectively, with 5 bases between them. CDR3 in DNA: TGTGCCAGCAGTTACAGCAGCACTGAAGCTTTCTTT. It translates to CASSYSSTEAFF.